This TCR beta chain derives from a study of control samples from healthy donors and cancer patients. This clone appeared a single time. Profiled with immunoSEQ multiplex PCR; TCRdb holds only in-frame clones, not every one. This table holds tens of thousands of clones, around 94% found once. CDR1 LNHDA and CDR2 SQIVND come from the germline V gene (reference sequence). Trimming cost V 5 bases and J 5 bases; bases outside gene matches: 9. This CDR3 has 17 residues. The chain combines TRBV19 with TRBJ2-3, with 14 positions matching TRBD2. The material sequenced was PBMCs. The TCR was taken from a man younger than 40 with colorectal cancer. As DNA, the CDR3 is TGTGCCAGTAGTCGACTAGCGGGGGGGCTAGCTGTAGATACGCAGTATTTT. Protein sequence: CASSRLAGGLAVDTQYF.